This T cell receptor (beta chain) was retrieved from a study of blood T cell repertoires in COVID-19. Study background: Researchers got acute and convalescent COVID-19 samples from the United States, Italy and Spain.

Trimming removed 6 bases from V and 3 bases from J; junction bases left unmatched: 9. Germline V gene lookup returns CDR1 SEHNR and CDR2 FQNEAQ (reference sequence). The CDR3 runs 15 residues. Per the original methods: Reference gene primer amplification gave estimated nucleated cell counts. Using immunoSEQ multiplex PCR, the repertoire was profiled, and TCRdb retains in-frame clones only, with some absent. That table gives V, J and clone size, and the DNA gave D and trimming. The sample holds a few hundred thousand clones; roughly 80% are singletons and the top ten take roughly 3.4%. The rearrangement links TRBV7-9 to TRBJ2-7; 9 nucleotides line up with TRBD2. The specimen sequenced was peripheral blood. The receptor was isolated from a woman aged 18-29 years with acute or convalescent COVID-19. DNA for the CDR3: TGTGCCAGCAGTCGACTGACTAGCGGAAACTACGAGCAGTACTTC. Amino acids: CASSRLTSGNYEQYF. The full variable domain, rest sourced from reference TRBV7-9 and TRBJ2-7, is DTGVSQNPRHKITKRGQNVTFRCDPISEHNRLYWYRQTLGQGPEFLTYFQNEAQLEKSRLLSDRFSAERPKGSFSTLEIQRTEQGDSAMYLCASSRLTSGNYEQYFGPGTRLTVT.